This TCR beta chain was profiled in a study of siplizumab effects on memory and regulatory T cells. The assay was immunoSEQ multiplex PCR, and TCRdb's table has in-frame clones only and misses some. The sample yields approximately 9,500 clones, 43% seen once. Per the germline V gene, CDR1 is SGDLS and CDR2 is YYNGEE. V lost 0 bases to trimming and J lost 2 bases; unmatched junction nucleotides: 2. The CDR3 contains 15 residues. The mixed lymphocyte reaction cells were grown together in coculture at 37°C for less than seven days. This clone was observed a few times. Antigen specificity is unknown. The material sequenced was CFSE-low (dividing) CD8+ T cells sorted from an allogeneic mixed lymphocyte reaction. The chain carries TRBV9 and TRBJ2-3, with 8 positions matching TRBD2. This TCR was sampled from a human donor in good health; the cells came from an allogeneic mixed lymphocyte reaction. This chain's CDR3 is CASSVDGGATDTQYF. CDR3 DNA: TGTGCCAGCAGCGTAGACGGGGGGGCCACAGATACGCAGTATTTT.